A selection of T cell receptor beta chains follows, all from one sample in a study of CD8 T cells in ankylosing spondylitis. TCRdb recomputed calls from the 5' RACE reads with MiXCR, one row per CDR3 protein. Altogether approximately 300,000 distinct CDR3 sequences are present, approximately 20% being singletons, with the ten largest covering roughly 7.3%. Source material: blood, either unsorted or a sorted T cell fraction (not recorded which). Receptors were obtained from a male donor with ankylosing spondylitis or in good health (not recorded which). Both conserved end residues are part of each CDR3. D genes are given only for firm matches. Part of the rows lack a size; the others show once, few, many or a class for expanded clones.

d_call: TRBD2
clone_size: -
j_call: TRBJ2-3
v_call: TRBV12-3/TRBV12-4
cdr3_aa: CASTRGGSLTDTQYF
cdr3_nt: TGTGCCAGCACCCGGGGGGGTTCACTCACAGATACGCAGTATTTT

d_call: TRBD1
clone_size: -
j_call: TRBJ1-1
v_call: TRBV14
cdr3_aa: CASSQEGGRGEAFF
cdr3_nt: TGTGCCAGCAGCCAAGAGGGCGGCAGGGGGGAAGCTTTCTTT

d_call: TRBD2
clone_size: -
j_call: TRBJ2-1
v_call: TRBV20-1
cdr3_aa: CSGLAGLSSYNEQFF
cdr3_nt: TGCAGTGGGCTAGCGGGCCTGAGCTCCTACAATGAGCAGTTCTTC

d_call: -
clone_size: few
j_call: TRBJ2-3
v_call: TRBV7-8
cdr3_aa: CASSLEGWGTDTQYF
cdr3_nt: TGTGCCAGCAGCTTAGAGGGCTGGGGCACAGATACGCAGTATTTT

d_call: TRBD2
clone_size: -
j_call: TRBJ2-1
v_call: TRBV9
cdr3_aa: CASSVGAPLAGGPWNEQFF
cdr3_nt: TGTGCCAGCAGCGTAGGGGCCCCCTTAGCGGGGGGGCCCTGGAATGAGCAGTTCTTC

d_call: -
clone_size: few
j_call: TRBJ2-4
v_call: TRBV12-5
cdr3_aa: CASALGEAKNIQYF
cdr3_nt: TGTGCTAGTGCCCTAGGAGAAGCCAAAAACATTCAGTACTTC

d_call: -
clone_size: -
j_call: TRBJ2-1
v_call: TRBV18
cdr3_aa: CASSPKTNNEQFF
cdr3_nt: TGTGCCAGCTCACCGAAGACTAATAATGAGCAGTTCTTC

d_call: -
clone_size: -
j_call: TRBJ2-2
v_call: TRBV4-1
cdr3_aa: CVSSQDLGNTGELFF
cdr3_nt: TGCGTCAGCAGCCAAGATCTAGGAAACACCGGGGAGCTGTTTTTT

d_call: TRBD2
clone_size: -
j_call: TRBJ2-1
v_call: TRBV3-1
cdr3_aa: CASSRQTSGNNEQFF
cdr3_nt: TGTGCCAGCAGCCGGCAGACTAGCGGGAATAATGAGCAGTTCTTC

d_call: -
clone_size: -
j_call: TRBJ2-1
v_call: TRBV3-1
cdr3_aa: CASSQSGTEQFF
cdr3_nt: TGTGCCAGCAGCCAATCCGGGACCGAGCAGTTCTTC